This T cell receptor (beta chain) stems from a study of shared T cell receptors in the human thymus. J was trimmed by 8 bases and V by 0 bases; bases with no gene match: 10. There are 16 residues in the CDR3. Germline-derived CDR1 and CDR2 are SGDLS and YYNGEE. Sequencing used immunoSEQ multiplex PCR; TCRdb keeps in-frame clones, though not all of them. The sample has 720,000 or so clones; roughly 85% are singletons. These same records also appear under a second study, on human thymus T cells. This second study says: Thymic repertoires overlap heavily among unrelated individuals, related research has reported.

The clonotype originates from a girl under three years old with a congenital heart defect. V is TRBV9 and J is TRBJ2-1, with TRBD2 matching over 8 bases. Material: thymocytes. CDR3 sequence reads: CASSVAGGGIFDEQFF. The DNA for the CDR3 is TGTGCCAGCAGCGTAGCGGGGGGGGGTATTTTCGATGAGCAGTTCTTC.